Listed below are T cell receptor beta chains from one sample, sequenced in a study of somatic mutations in cytotoxic T cells in rheumatoid arthritis. The method was immunoSEQ multiplex PCR; TCRdb's version includes in-frame clones alone and lacks a portion of them. The profile shows 11,000 or so clones, 74% of them singletons. Sequenced material: CD8+ T cells sorted from blood. The receptors originated from a man between 65 and 85 years old in good health. CDR3s include the opening cysteine and the closing phenylalanine or tryptophan. D genes are given only for firm matches. Clone size appears in some rows only: once, few, many, or a class for an expanded clone.

v_call	j_call	d_call	clone_size	cdr3_nt	cdr3_aa
TRBV9	TRBJ2-2	-	-	TGTGCCAGCAGCGTAGGAACGACCCCGAGCACCGGGGAGCTGTTTTTT	CASSVGTTPSTGELFF
TRBV4-1	TRBJ2-7	TRBD1	-	TGCGCCAGCAGCCTGACCACAGGGGGAATCTCCTACGAGCAGTACTTC	CASSLTTGGISYEQYF
TRBV4-3	TRBJ2-3	-	-	TGCGCCAGCAGCCAATCGGGCTCTAGCGAGGTAGATACGCAGTATTTT	CASSQSGSSEVDTQYF
TRBV10-3	TRBJ2-7	TRBD1	-	TGTGCCATCGGGGACAGGGGCGCTACCGCCTACGAGCAGTACTTC	CAIGDRGATAYEQYF
TRBV9	TRBJ2-1	TRBD2	-	TGTGCCAGCAGCTCCGGGACTAGCGGGTTCTATGAGCAGTTCTTC	CASSSGTSGFYEQFF
TRBV6-5	TRBJ2-7	TRBD1	-	TGTGCCAGCAGACAGGGGGCGAGGTACGAGCAGTACTTC	CASRQGARYEQYF
TRBV7-2	TRBJ2-2	-	-	TGTGCCAGCAGCCCCCCTTACACGAACACCGGGGAGCTGTTTTTT	CASSPPYTNTGELFF
TRBV7-2	TRBJ1-2	TRBD1	-	TGTGCCAGCAGCATCCGGGACAGGGCGGAGAAAGGTGGCTACACCTTC	CASSIRDRAEKGGYTF
TRBV14	TRBJ1-6	TRBD1	-	TGTGCCAGCAGCCATAGAACAGGGGGTAATTCACCCCTCCACTTT	CASSHRTGGNSPLHF
TRBV25-1	TRBJ1-1	-	-	TGTGCCAGCAGTGATCCGGACAGTTCGGGTGTGATGAACACTGAAGCTTTCTTT	CASSDPDSSGVMNTEAFF
TRBV4-3	TRBJ1-5	-	-	TGCGCCAGCAGCCAAGTCGTAATAGGGCTAGACTCGAGCAATCAGCCCCAGCATTTT	CASSQVVIGLDSSNQPQHF
TRBV4-1	TRBJ1-5	TRBD1	few	TGCGCCAGCAGCCAAGAAGGACAGGGATATCAGCCCCAGCATTTT	CASSQEGQGYQPQHF
TRBV10-3	TRBJ1-2	-	-	TGTGCCATCAGTGACCCCGGGACCCCGGACTATGGCTACACCTTC	CAISDPGTPDYGYTF
TRBV5-1	TRBJ2-3	TRBD2	-	TGCGCCAGCAGCTTTGAAAGCGGGGGATCGGATACGCAGTATTTT	CASSFESGGSDTQYF
TRBV28	TRBJ2-3	TRBD1	-	TGTGCCAGCACCCACAGGGGGGCTAGCTTTTTCGCAGATACGCAGTATTTT	CASTHRGASFFADTQYF
TRBV7-9	TRBJ2-7	-	-	TGTGCCAGCAGCTTAGTAGGAGCCTCCTACGAGCAGTACTTC	CASSLVGASYEQYF
TRBV13	TRBJ2-7	-	-	TGTGCCAGCAGCTCTAGTAGCGGCTACGAGCAGTACTTC	CASSSSSGYEQYF
TRBV15	TRBJ1-1	-	-	TGTGCCACCAACGCCGCCCGGGGTGAGCGCACTGAAGCTTTCTTT	CATNAARGERTEAFF
TRBV28	TRBJ1-1	-	-	TGTGCCAGCAGTTTATTAGGTGGTTTTCCCAGCACTGAAGCTTTCTTT	CASSLLGGFPSTEAFF
TRBV10-3	TRBJ2-1	-	once	TGTGCCATCAGTGAGTCGATTCAGGGGTCCTACAATGAGCAGTTCTTC	CAISESIQGSYNEQFF
TRBV7-9	TRBJ1-1	-	-	TGTGCCAGCAGTAAGGGGGACACTGAAGCTTTCTTT	CASSKGDTEAFF
TRBV4-2	TRBJ2-7	-	-	TGTGCCAGCAGCCAAGGGAATTCCTACGAGCAGTACTTC	CASSQGNSYEQYF
TRBV28	TRBJ2-1	-	-	TGTGCCAGCAGTGCGACCGGGACCACAAAACCAAATGAAGGGCAGTTCTTC	CASSATGTTKPNEGQFF
TRBV11-3	TRBJ2-1	TRBD2	-	TGTGCCAGCAGCATGGGACTAGCGGACAATGAGCAGTTCTTC	CASSMGLADNEQFF
TRBV28	TRBJ2-3	TRBD1	few	TGTGCCAGCAGCATAAACAGGGGGCTAAACACAGATACGCAGTATTTT	CASSINRGLNTDTQYF
TRBV13	TRBJ2-2	-	few	TGTGCCAGCAGCTTAGAACAGGAGAACACCGGGGAGCTGTTTTTT	CASSLEQENTGELFF
TRBV4-1	TRBJ1-2	TRBD1	once	TGCGCCAGCAGCCCGAGAACCGGGACAGCCTATGGCTACACCTTC	CASSPRTGTAYGYTF
TRBV6-4	TRBJ2-2	-	-	TGTGCCAGCAGTGAGGACCTCTCCACCGGGGAGCTGTTTTTT	CASSEDLSTGELFF
TRBV28	TRBJ2-2	-	-	TGTGCCAGCAGTTCACTTAGAGGAAGGTCCGCCGGGGAGCTGTTTTTT	CASSSLRGRSAGELFF
TRBV4-1	TRBJ2-5	-	-	TGCGCCAGCAGCCAAGTACAGGGCACGGAGACCCAGTACTTC	CASSQVQGTETQYF
TRBV5-6	TRBJ2-3	-	-	TGTGCCAGCAGCCCCCTGGTGGACACAGATACGCAGTATTTT	CASSPLVDTDTQYF
TRBV27	TRBJ2-6	-	once	TGTGCCAGCAGCCCCCGGAAGGGTGGGGCCAACGTCCTGACTTTC	CASSPRKGGANVLTF
TRBV7-2	TRBJ1-2	-	few	TGTGCCAGCAGCCCGGACAGTAACTATGGCTACACCTTC	CASSPDSNYGYTF
TRBV5-5	TRBJ2-1	-	few	TGTGCCAGCAGCTTGGACAGTTCCTACAATGAGCAGTTCTTC	CASSLDSSYNEQFF
TRBV27	TRBJ2-5	-	once	TGTGCCAGCAACGACGGTGGGCAGACCCAGTACTTC	CASNDGGQTQYF
TRBV14	TRBJ1-2	TRBD1	-	TGTGCCAGCAGCCGACGACAGGGTGACTATGGCTACACCTTC	CASSRRQGDYGYTF
TRBV9	TRBJ1-4	-	-	TGTGCCAGCAGCGTAGGGGGAGCGGAACTGTTTTTT	CASSVGGAELFF
TRBV9	TRBJ2-7	TRBD2	-	TGTGCCAGCAGCGTAGCCGGGGGGGCCTTCTACGAGCAGTACTTC	CASSVAGGAFYEQYF
TRBV9	TRBJ1-2	TRBD1	-	TGTGCCAGCAGCTCTACAGGGGTAGTTGGCTACACCTTC	CASSSTGVVGYTF
TRBV7-9	TRBJ1-2	-	-	TGTGCCAGCAGCTGGGAGCAGGGTTCCCTTTATGGCTACACCTTC	CASSWEQGSLYGYTF
TRBV5-1	TRBJ2-1	-	-	TGCGCCAGCAGCAGCAGGGCAAGCTCCTACAATGAGCAGTTCTTC	CASSSRASSYNEQFF
TRBV25-1	TRBJ2-5	TRBD2	once	TGTGCCAGCAGTGATCCCCTAGCGGGAGGTTACCAAGAGACCCAGTACTTC	CASSDPLAGGYQETQYF
TRBV19	TRBJ1-1	-	-	TGTGCCAGTAGTATATGGACCCTCGCAGTCACTGAAGCTTTCTTT	CASSIWTLAVTEAFF
TRBV5-1	TRBJ2-3	-	-	TGCGCCAGCAGCGCGACAGCAGTCCATAGCACAGATACGCAGTATTTT	CASSATAVHSTDTQYF
TRBV18	TRBJ2-1	TRBD2	-	TGTGCCAGCTCACTGGGACTAGCGGGAGGTAAAAGCTCCTACAATGAGCAGTTCTTC	CASSLGLAGGKSSYNEQFF
TRBV27	TRBJ1-1	-	-	TGTGCCAGCAGTTTAGCCAGGGTGGGTGAAGCTTTCTTT	CASSLARVGEAFF
TRBV2	TRBJ1-1	-	-	TGTGCCAGCAGTGCTTCAGGGTCAATGAACACTGAAGCTTTCTTT	CASSASGSMNTEAFF
TRBV7-2	TRBJ2-7	-	-	TGTGCCAGCAGCTTAGAGGAAGGGGGCTACGAGCAGTACTTC	CASSLEEGGYEQYF